A selection of T cell receptor beta chains follows, all from one sample in a study of identical twins. TCRdb re-called the 5' RACE reads with MiXCR, one entry per CDR3 protein. The sample has roughly 280,000 distinct CDR3 sequences; 8% to 9.5% are singletons. The data were also submitted as part of a second study, on yellow fever vaccine responses in identical twins.

The source material was CD8+ T cells sorted from blood. These receptors were obtained from a woman aged 18-29 years in good health. Both conserved end residues are part of each CDR3. A D gene is named only where the DNA matches it firmly. Size is stated for part of the rows, as once, few or many counts, or as a class when the clone is expanded.

NA,TRBV29-1,TRBJ2-3,many,TGCAGCGTTGAATCCAGTCCCGGCACAGATACGCAGTATTTT,CSVESSPGTDTQYF
TRBD2,TRBV4-1,TRBJ2-7,many,TGCGCCAGCAGCCCACGAAGGACTAGCGGTTCCTACGAGCAGTACTTC,CASSPRRTSGSYEQYF
NA,TRBV12-3/TRBV12-4,TRBJ2-5,many,TGTGCCAGCAAATGGGGGCAGATGTACCAAGAGACCCAGTACTTC,CASKWGQMYQETQYF
NA,TRBV12-3/TRBV12-4,TRBJ2-1,many,TGTGCCAGCCGCTTAGAAGTGGGAGAAGGTGAGCAGTTCTTC,CASRLEVGEGEQFF
NA,TRBV15,TRBJ2-3,many,TGTGCCACCAGCAGGATCGCGGGGGCAGCGGAAGATACGCAGTATTTT,CATSRIAGAAEDTQYF
TRBD2,TRBV7-9,TRBJ2-7,few,TGTGCCAGCAGCCAAAGGACTAGCGGGATCCCCGAGCAGTACTTC,CASSQRTSGIPEQYF
TRBD1,TRBV14,TRBJ2-5,few,TGTGCCAGCAGCCACTCTCCGGGACAGGGGGCTGAAGAGACCCAGTACTTC,CASSHSPGQGAEETQYF
NA,TRBV9,TRBJ1-1,many,TGTGCCAGCAGCGTAGTTACAGCCAAGACCGGTGAAGCTTTCTTT,CASSVVTAKTGEAFF
NA,TRBV28,TRBJ2-5,NA,TGTGCCAGCAGTACCGGGCGGGCGGAAGTAGAAGAGACCCAGTACTTC,CASSTGRAEVEETQYF
NA,TRBV5-6,TRBJ2-3,few,TGTGCCAGCAGCCCCGTAGCGGCCGATACGCAGTATTTT,CASSPVAADTQYF
TRBD2,TRBV28,TRBJ2-7,many,TGTGCCAGCAGTTTAAGTATGGTCGGACTAGCGGGCGCCGAGCAGTACTTC,CASSLSMVGLAGAEQYF
NA,TRBV14,TRBJ2-5,NA,TGTGCCAGCAGCCATGATGACCCCACTAGGGGTGATCTTCAAGAGACCCAGTACTTC,CASSHDDPTRGDLQETQYF
TRBD1,TRBV29-1,TRBJ2-7,few,TGCAGCGCGACCCGGACAGGAAGCTACGAGCAGTACTTC,CSATRTGSYEQYF
NA,TRBV7-9,TRBJ2-5,few,TGTGCCAGCAGCTTATCTCAGGGCCAAGAGACCCAGTACTTC,CASSLSQGQETQYF
NA,TRBV6-1,TRBJ2-3,few,TGTGCCAGCAGGCCAAAGGGGGAAATGGGCACAGATACGCAGTATTTT,CASRPKGEMGTDTQYF
NA,TRBV7-8,TRBJ2-2,NA,TGTGCCAGCAGCCCCACGACCTGGACAGGAGGGACCGGGGAGCTGTTTTTT,CASSPTTWTGGTGELFF
TRBD1,TRBV10-3,TRBJ1-5,few,TGTGCCACCGGGACAGGGGGCGATCAGCCCCAGCATTTT,CATGTGGDQPQHF
TRBD1,TRBV11-2,TRBJ2-5,NA,TGTGCCAGCAGCTTATATTCCCCCGGGACAGGGGAGACCCAGTACTTC,CASSLYSPGTGETQYF
TRBD1,TRBV24-1,TRBJ2-7,few,TGTGCCACCAGTGAGCGGGACAGGTCCTACGAGCAGTACTTC,CATSERDRSYEQYF
TRBD2,TRBV29-1,TRBJ2-4,many,TGCAGCGTTGAAGTTGCGGGAGAAACCAAAAACATTCAGTACTTC,CSVEVAGETKNIQYF
NA,TRBV7-2,TRBJ2-2,NA,TGTGCCAGCAGCTTAGGGGCAGGGGCCGGGGAGCTGTTTTTT,CASSLGAGAGELFF
NA,TRBV7-9,TRBJ2-3,NA,TGTGCCAGCAGCCCAGAGACCAGGGATACGCAGTATTTT,CASSPETRDTQYF
TRBD1,TRBV7-3,TRBJ1-4,NA,TGTGCCAGCAGCTTTACCTGGACAGGGGAAGGAGCAACTAATGAAAAACTGTTTTTT,CASSFTWTGEGATNEKLFF
NA,TRBV20-1,TRBJ1-3,many,TGCAGTGCTAGATTCGATCTCGCTGCCGAGGGTGGAAACACCATATATTTT,CSARFDLAAEGGNTIYF
NA,TRBV10-1,TRBJ2-2,many,TGCGCCAGCCTCGGGGTGGTCGATGGCACCGGGGAGCTGTTTTTT,CASLGVVDGTGELFF
NA,TRBV9,TRBJ1-2,few,TGTGCCAGCAGCGTAGATGAGCCGGGGGGGTTC,CASSVDEPGGF
NA,TRBV2,TRBJ2-2,many,TGTGCCAGCAGTGTCTTCCCCGCGGGCGGGAACACCGGGGAGCTGTTTTTT,CASSVFPAGGNTGELFF
NA,TRBV27,TRBJ2-7,NA,TGTGCCAGCAGTTTATCTTTCCGGGGAACCTACGAGCAGTACTTC,CASSLSFRGTYEQYF
NA,TRBV7-2,TRBJ2-7,few,TGTGCCAGCAGCTTTGATTCGCTCAGTTCCTACGAGCAGTACTTC,CASSFDSLSSYEQYF
TRBD2,TRBV20-1,TRBJ2-1,many,TGCAGTGCTAGAGACACTAGCGGGTACAATGAGCAGTTCTTC,CSARDTSGYNEQFF
NA,TRBV10-3,TRBJ1-1,few,TGTGCCATCAGTGAGTTAGAGGCCCGCGATGAAGCTTTCTTT,CAISELEARDEAFF
NA,TRBV11-2,TRBJ2-7,NA,TGTGCCAGCAGCTTAGGCGTTCACGAGCAGTACTTC,CASSLGVHEQYF
TRBD1,TRBV10-3,TRBJ2-7,many,TGTGCCATCAGCGGGACAGGGGGCGACGAGCAGTACTTC,CAISGTGGDEQYF
NA,TRBV4-3,TRBJ2-2,NA,TGCGCCAGCAGCCAAGATCGGGGGAGGGGGCTCCTAACCGGGGAGCTGTTTTTT,CASSQDRGRGLLTGELFF
TRBD2,TRBV6-2/TRBV6-3,TRBJ2-3,many,TGTGCCAGCAGTCAACAAGCGGGATCTGCAGATACGCAGTATTTT,CASSQQAGSADTQYF